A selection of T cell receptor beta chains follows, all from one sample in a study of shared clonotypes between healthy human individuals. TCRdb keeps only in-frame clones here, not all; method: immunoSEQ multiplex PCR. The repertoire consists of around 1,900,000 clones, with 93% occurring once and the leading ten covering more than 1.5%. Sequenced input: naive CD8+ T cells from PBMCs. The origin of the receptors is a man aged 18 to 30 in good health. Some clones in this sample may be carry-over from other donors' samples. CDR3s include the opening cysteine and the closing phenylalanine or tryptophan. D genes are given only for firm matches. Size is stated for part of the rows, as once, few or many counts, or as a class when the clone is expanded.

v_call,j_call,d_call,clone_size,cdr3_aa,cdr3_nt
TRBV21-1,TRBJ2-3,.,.,CASSNGRVDTQYF,TGTGCCAGCAGCAATGGACGAGTGGATACGCAGTATTTT
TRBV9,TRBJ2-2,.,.,CASSVVGGLGNTGELFF,TGTGCCAGCAGCGTAGTTGGAGGGCTGGGGAACACCGGGGAGCTGTTTTTT
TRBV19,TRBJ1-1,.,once,CASNPPGRWNTEAFF,TGTGCCAGTAACCCACCGGGACGGTGGAACACTGAAGCTTTCTTT
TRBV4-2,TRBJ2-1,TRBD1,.,CASSSRDRVYNEQFF,TGTGCCAGCAGCTCCCGGGACAGGGTTTATAATGAGCAGTTCTTC
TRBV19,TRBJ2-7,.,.,CARDRDFTYYEQYF,TGTGCCAGGGACCGGGACTTCACCTACTACGAGCAGTACTTC
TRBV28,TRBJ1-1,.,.,CASSFRRLSTEAFF,TGTGCCAGCAGTTTTCGTAGGTTGAGCACTGAAGCTTTCTTT
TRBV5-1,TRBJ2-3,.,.,CASSLERDLITDTQYF,TGCGCCAGCAGCTTGGAACGGGACTTGATCACAGATACGCAGTATTTT
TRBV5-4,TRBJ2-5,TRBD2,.,CASSPKREVETQYF,TGTGCCAGCAGCCCAAAGCGGGAGGTGGAGACCCAGTACTTC
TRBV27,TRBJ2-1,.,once,CASSLSFGFDEQFF,TGTGCCAGCAGTTTATCGTTCGGGTTCGATGAGCAGTTCTTC
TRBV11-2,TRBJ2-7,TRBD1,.,CASSLQGVLSYEQYF,TGTGCCAGCAGCCTACAGGGGGTTCTCTCCTACGAGCAGTACTTC
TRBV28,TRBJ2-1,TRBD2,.,CASSITSGRALNEQFF,TGTGCCAGCAGTATAACTAGCGGGAGGGCCCTCAATGAGCAGTTCTTC
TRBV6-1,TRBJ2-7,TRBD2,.,CASSVYRPSGRYEQYF,TGTGCCAGCAGTGTCTACCGACCTAGCGGGAGATACGAGCAGTACTTC
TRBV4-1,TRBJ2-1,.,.,CASSQDRAVRSYNEQFF,TGCGCCAGCAGCCAAGACCGCGCGGTACGATCCTACAATGAGCAGTTCTTC
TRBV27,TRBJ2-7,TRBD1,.,CASRLTGGPYEQYF,TGTGCCAGCAGATTGACAGGGGGCCCCTACGAGCAGTACTTC
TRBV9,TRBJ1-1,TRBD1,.,CASSVGTGTEYTEAFF,TGTGCCAGCAGCGTAGGGACAGGGACGGAGTACACTGAAGCTTTCTTT
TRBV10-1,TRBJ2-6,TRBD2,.,CASSGGGGSSGANVLTF,TGCGCCAGCAGCGGGGGGGGAGGGAGCTCTGGGGCCAACGTCCTGACTTTC
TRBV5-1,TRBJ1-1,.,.,CASSIRGTEAFF,TGCGCCAGCAGCATCAGGGGTACTGAAGCTTTCTTT
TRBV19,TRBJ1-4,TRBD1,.,CASSKRDSHNEKLFF,TGTGCCAGTAGCAAAAGGGACAGCCATAATGAAAAACTGTTTTTT
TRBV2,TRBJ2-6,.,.,CASMAGRSGANVLTF,TGTGCCAGCATGGCGGGGAGGTCTGGGGCCAACGTCCTGACTTTC
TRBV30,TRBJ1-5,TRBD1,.,CAWSDGTGYGNQPQHF,TGTGCCTGGAGCGACGGGACAGGGTATGGCAATCAGCCCCAGCATTTT
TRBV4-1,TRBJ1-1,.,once,CASSQDERSGTEAFF,TGCGCCAGCAGCCAAGATGAACGGTCGGGCACTGAAGCTTTCTTT
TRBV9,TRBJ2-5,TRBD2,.,CASSSGVVGGSYQETQYF,TGTGCCAGCAGCTCCGGGGTAGTGGGGGGGTCGTACCAAGAGACCCAGTACTTC
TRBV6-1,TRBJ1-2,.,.,CASSVLDRLYGYTF,TGTGCCAGCAGCGTTCTGGACAGACTGTATGGCTACACCTTC
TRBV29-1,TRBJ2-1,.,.,CSAPTGLNEQFF,TGCAGCGCCCCGACAGGCCTCAATGAGCAGTTCTTC
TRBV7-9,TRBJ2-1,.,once,CASSSAYNEQFF,TGTGCCAGCAGCTCCGCCTACAATGAGCAGTTCTTC
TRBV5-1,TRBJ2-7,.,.,CASSLGSPRLGYEQYF,TGCGCCAGCAGCTTGGGCTCGCCTAGATTGGGCTACGAGCAGTACTTC
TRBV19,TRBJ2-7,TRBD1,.,CASIPDRDSPSYEQYF,TGTGCCAGTATTCCGGACCGGGACAGCCCTTCCTACGAGCAGTACTTC
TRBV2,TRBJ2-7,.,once,CASESREIEQYF,TGTGCCAGCGAATCCAGGGAAATCGAGCAGTACTTC
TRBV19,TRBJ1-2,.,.,CASSIGRIYGYTF,TGTGCCAGTAGTATCGGACGGATCTATGGCTACACCTTC
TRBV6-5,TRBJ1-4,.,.,CASSHRTTNEKLFF,TGTGCCAGCAGCCACAGAACAACTAATGAAAAACTGTTTTTT
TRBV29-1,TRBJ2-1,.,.,CSVGTYVYNEQFF,TGCAGCGTTGGGACTTATGTATACAATGAGCAGTTCTTC
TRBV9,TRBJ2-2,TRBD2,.,CASSLAGAGGSHGLFF,TGTGCCAGCAGCCTTGCTGGGGCGGGAGGCAGTCACGGGCTGTTTTTT
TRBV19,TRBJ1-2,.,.,CATQKRDGNYGYTF,TGTGCCACCCAAAAAAGGGACGGCAACTATGGCTACACCTTC
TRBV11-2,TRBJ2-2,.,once,CASSLRGITGELFF,TGTGCCAGCAGCTTACGGGGGATCACCGGGGAGCTGTTTTTT
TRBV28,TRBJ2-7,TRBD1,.,CASSFRTGYEQYF,TGTGCCAGCAGTTTTAGGACAGGCTACGAGCAGTACTTC
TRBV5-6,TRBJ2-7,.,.,CASSSIGIYEQYF,TGTGCCAGCAGCTCCATCGGAATCTACGAGCAGTACTTC
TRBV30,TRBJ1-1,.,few,CACTGLGTIFF,TGTGCCTGTACAGGGCTCGGGACTATCTTCTTT
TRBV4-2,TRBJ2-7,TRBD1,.,CASSQAGTGIHEQYF,TGTGCCAGCAGCCAAGCCGGGACAGGGATCCACGAGCAGTACTTC
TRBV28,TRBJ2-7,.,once,CASSPLPQGGMEYF,TGTGCCAGCAGCCCTCTACCACAGGGTGGTATGGAGTACTTC
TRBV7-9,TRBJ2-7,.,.,CASSYDDIAYEQYF,TGTGCCAGCAGCTACGACGACATTGCCTACGAGCAGTACTTC
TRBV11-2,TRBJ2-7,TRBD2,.,CASSTPSGSSYEQYF,TGTGCCAGCAGCACGCCTAGCGGGAGTTCCTACGAGCAGTACTTC
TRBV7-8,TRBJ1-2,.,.,CASSQNRDGYGYTF,TGTGCCAGCAGCCAGAACAGGGACGGCTATGGCTACACCTTC
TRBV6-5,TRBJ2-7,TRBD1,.,CASSYNRGYEQYF,TGTGCCAGCAGTTACAACAGGGGATACGAGCAGTACTTC
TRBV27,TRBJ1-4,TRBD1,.,CASSWIRQGRNEKLFF,TGTGCCAGCAGTTGGATTAGACAGGGGAGGAATGAAAAACTGTTTTTT
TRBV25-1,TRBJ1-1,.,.,CASSGYLTDVNTEAFF,TGTGCCAGCAGTGGTTACCTCACGGACGTGAACACTGAAGCTTTCTTT
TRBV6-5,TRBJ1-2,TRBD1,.,CASSKTGRDYGYTF,TGTGCCAGCTCAAAGACAGGGCGGGACTATGGCTACACCTTC
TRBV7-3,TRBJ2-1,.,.,CASSLSGNEQFF,TGTGCCAGCAGCTTAAGCGGCAATGAGCAGTTCTTC
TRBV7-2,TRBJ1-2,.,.,CASSLYTVSYGYTF,TGTGCCAGCAGCTTATATACGGTCTCCTATGGCTACACCTTC
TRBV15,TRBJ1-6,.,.,CATSPRDPNSPLHF,TGTGCCACCAGTCCGAGAGATCCAAATTCACCCCTCCACTTT
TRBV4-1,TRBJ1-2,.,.,CASSPVGANYGYTF,TGCGCCAGCAGCCCGGTTGGAGCAAACTATGGCTACACCTTC
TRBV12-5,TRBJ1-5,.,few,CASALGGNQPQHF,TGTGCTAGTGCCCTGGGGGGCAATCAGCCCCAGCATTTT
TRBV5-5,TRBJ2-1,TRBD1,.,CASSLVGGVYNEQFF,TGTGCCAGCAGCTTGGTAGGGGGCGTTTACAATGAGCAGTTCTTC
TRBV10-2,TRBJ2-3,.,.,CASSTRTVGPDTQYF,TGCGCCAGCAGTACCCGAACGGTGGGCCCAGATACGCAGTATTTT
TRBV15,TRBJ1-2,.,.,CATSATNYGYTF,TGTGCCACCAGCGCCACTAACTATGGCTACACCTTC
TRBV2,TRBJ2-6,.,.,CASSEETRFSGANVLTF,TGTGCCAGCAGTGAAGAAACGCGATTCTCTGGGGCCAACGTCCTGACTTTC
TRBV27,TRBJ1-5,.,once,CASSLYRAYNQPQHF,TGTGCCAGCAGTTTATACAGAGCTTACAATCAGCCCCAGCATTTT
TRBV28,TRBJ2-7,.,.,CASSFEGGSYEQYF,TGTGCCAGCAGTTTTGAGGGGGGCTCCTACGAGCAGTACTTC
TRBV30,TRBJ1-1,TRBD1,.,CAWEPGTAMNTEAFF,TGTGCCTGGGAACCCGGGACAGCAATGAACACTGAAGCTTTCTTT
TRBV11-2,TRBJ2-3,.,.,CASSSPWGTDTQYF,TGTGCCAGCAGCTCCCCTTGGGGCACAGATACGCAGTATTTT